A single sample is the source of the 32 T cell receptor beta chains below, sequenced in a study of technical replicates of blood from several donors. TCRdb's table, derived via immunoSEQ multiplex PCR, lists solely in-frame clones and lacks some. The sample includes about 73,000 clones, 90% of them seen just once. The specimen sequenced was PBMCs. These receptors were obtained from a human donor in good health. Some clones in this sample may be carry-over from other donors' samples.

The chain employs TRBV7-9 and TRBJ2-1, with 8 bases fitting TRBD2. Germline loops: CDR1 SEHNR, CDR2 FQNEAQ (reference sequence). CDR3 length equals 13 residues. V lost 5 bases to trimming and J lost 16 bases; unmatched junction nucleotides: 13. This CDR3 reads CASSGGVAGPPFF. CDR3 coding DNA: TGTGCCAGCAGCGGTGGGGTAGCGGGGCCCCCTTTCTTC.

The chain joins TRBV6-6 to TRBJ1-2; D gene unclear. In germline, CDR1 is MNHNY, CDR2 SVGAGI (reference sequence). This CDR3 is 13 amino acids long. With 2 bases removed from V and 8 bases from J, the gap between germline ends came to 12 bases. The CDR3 nucleotides are TGTGCCAGCAGTTACGAGGGTCCTGCGGGCTACACCTTC. Protein sequence: CASSYEGPAGYTF.

The chain is built from TRBV19 and TRBJ1-1; perhaps TRBD1 as D (6 bases). This CDR3 has 17 amino acids. Trimming pared 9 bases from V and 2 bases from J, leaving 25 bases between. Germline V lookup: CDR1 LNHDA, CDR2 SQIVND (reference sequence). The chain's CDR3 is CARLQKDRRGPNTEAFF. CDR3 DNA sequence: TGTGCCAGGCTACAGAAGGACAGACGGGGACCTAACACTGAAGCTTTCTTT.

In this sample, this clone turned up a few times. The chain carries TRBV2 and TRBJ2-1; the D gene is possibly TRBD1 (7 bases). Germline CDR1 is SNHLY and CDR2 is FYNNEI. CDR3 length equals 14 residues. Trimming cost V 8 bases and J 6 bases, with 17 bases left between them. The DNA of the CDR3 is TGTGCCAGCGGGAGGACAGGTACGACCAATGAGCAGTTCTTC. This codes for CASGRTGTTNEQFF.

The J gene is TRBJ2-7, the V gene TRBV5-1, with a possible D match to TRBD1 (6 bases). The CDR3 spans 15 residues. Germline V gene sequence: CDR1 SGHRS, CDR2 YFSETQ. V was clipped by 7 bases and J by 3 bases, with 20 bases between them. The CDR3 nucleotides read TGCGCCAGCCGCATGCTATCGGACAGCCACTACGAGCAGTACTTC. It specifies CASRMLSDSHYEQYF.

V and J are TRBV7-8 and TRBJ2-3; 10 bases line up with TRBD1. The CDR3 consists of 16 residues. The J segment lost 3 bases and the V segment lost 5 bases, leaving 8 bases of the junction unmatched. The germline gives CDR1 SGHVS, CDR2 FQNEAQ. The chain's CDR3 is CASSKDRGRWTDTQYF. The DNA for the CDR3 is TGTGCCAGCAGCAAAGACAGGGGGCGGTGGACAGATACGCAGTATTTT.

The V call is TRBV7-2, the J call TRBJ1-5; D is unresolved. Germline CDR1 and CDR2: SGHTA and FQGNSA. There are 15 residues in the CDR3. Trimming stripped 5 bases from V and 3 bases from J, with 14 bases between. The CDR3 DNA follows: TGTGCCAGCAGCCCTAGTGCACACAACAATCAGCCCCAGCATTTT. This sequence encodes CASSPSAHNNQPQHF.

This chain links TRBV5-4 with TRBJ2-3; TRBD1 might be the D (5 bases). This CDR3 is 15 amino acids long. The V end lost 3 bases, the J end lost 0 bases, and 11 bases lay between the germline ends. Germline CDR1 is SGHNT and CDR2 is YYREEE (reference sequence). CDR3 sequence (DNA): TGTGCCAGCAGCTACGGACAAATGAGCACAGATACGCAGTATTTT. It is translated as CASSYGQMSTDTQYF.

The chain uses TRBV7-9 and TRBJ1-1; no firm D call. Germline CDR1 reads SEHNR; CDR2 reads FQNEAQ (reference sequence). The CDR3 has 13 amino acids. V lost 3 bases and J 2 bases, leaving 7 bases between the germline ends. The CDR3: CASSLAANTEAFF. For the CDR3, the DNA is TGTGCCAGCAGCTTGGCGGCTAACACTGAAGCTTTCTTT.

V gene TRBV18 combines with J gene TRBJ1-4; D possibly corresponds to TRBD1 (5 bases). The V gene lost 1 base and the J gene lost 16 bases, with 22 bases spanning the gap. The CDR3 covers 15 residues. CDR1 and CDR2 from the germline V gene are KGHSH and LQKENI. DNA of the CDR3: TGTGCCAGCTCACCACAGGGGCCGCTTTATGGTTGGCCGTTTTTT. Encoded protein: CASSPQGPLYGWPFF.

This chain uses TRBV30 with TRBJ2-3; TRBD2 aligns across 8 bases. V shed 6 bases and J 0 bases; nucleotides not matched to a gene: 2. This CDR3 spans 13 amino acids. From germline, CDR1 is GTSNPN and CDR2 SVGIG (reference sequence). The CDR3 loop is CACQRESTDTQYF. The CDR3 DNA is TGTGCCTGTCAGCGGGAGAGCACAGATACGCAGTATTTT.

This clone was detected a few times. V usage is TRBV6-6 and J usage is TRBJ1-2; D gene uncertain. The V and J ends lost 5 bases and 5 bases respectively, with 12 bases between them. The CDR3 runs to 13 residues. Germline V gene data show CDR1 as MNHNY and CDR2 as SVGAGI (reference sequence). CDR3 DNA: TGTGCCAGCAGTGCCGATGAGAGATATGGCTACACCTTC. Translated, it gives CASSADERYGYTF.

J is TRBJ2-7 and V is TRBV19; TRBD2 matches 10 bases. Germline V gene sequence: CDR1 LNHDA, CDR2 SQIVND (reference sequence). This CDR3 is built from 15 residues. The V gene end was trimmed by 5 bases and the J gene end by 9 bases; junction bases not matched to a gene: 13. This CDR3 reads CASSDQAGGDLRQYF. CDR3 in DNA: TGTGCCAGTAGTGACCAAGCGGGGGGGGATCTTCGGCAGTACTTC.

A remark on this clone: A junction boundary mismatches the germline segment, possibly from a read error. CDR3 residues: CASSLGTSGIGWNF. CDR3 DNA sequence: TGTGCCAGCAGCTTAGGGACTAGCGGGATAGGTTGGAACTTC. The chain employs TRBV14 and TRBJ2-7; 13 bases are shared with TRBD2. From germline, CDR1 is SGHDN and CDR2 FVKESK. The CDR3 consists of 14 residues.

This chain connects TRBV27 to TRBJ1-2; TRBD1 is a possible D gene (5 bases). With 5 bases removed from V and 8 bases from J, the gap between germline ends came to 15 bases. The CDR3 sequence is 13 residues long. Germline CDR1 is MNHEY and CDR2 is SMNVEV (reference sequence). CDR3 coding DNA: TGTGCCAGCAGTATTGGGGCAGGGTTCGGCTACACCTTC. It specifies CASSIGAGFGYTF.

This sequence joins TRBV7-9 and TRBJ2-1; 7 nucleotides match TRBD1. Germline V lookup: CDR1 SEHNR, CDR2 FQNEAQ (reference sequence). This CDR3 region has 15 residues. The V and J ends lost 4 bases and 2 bases, in that order; junction bases with no gene match: 5. In nucleotides, the CDR3 is TGTGCCAGCAGCTCGGGACAGCTGGCCTACAATGAGCAGTTCTTC. Translation: CASSSGQLAYNEQFF.

The rearrangement uses TRBV7-9 and TRBJ2-1, with 8 bases lining up with TRBD2. This CDR3 comprises 15 residues. CDR1 and CDR2 (germline): SEHNR, FQNEAQ (reference sequence). V shed 5 bases, J shed 3 bases, and the junction held 6 bases outside the gene matches. CDR3 nucleotide sequence: TGTGCCAGCAGCCCGGGGGGGGCGGGCTACAATGAGCAGTTCTTC. This gives the protein CASSPGGAGYNEQFF.

V usage is TRBV19 and J usage is TRBJ2-7; TRBD2 matches 7 bases. This CDR3 is built from 15 residues. The germline V gene encodes CDR1 LNHDA and CDR2 SQIVND (reference sequence). Unmatched junction bases numbered 9, after V lost 4 bases and J lost 3 bases. The CDR3 DNA follows: TGTGCCAGTAGTAGTTCGGGCGGGAGCCTCTACGAGCAGTACTTC. Its protein is CASSSSGGSLYEQYF. The variable domain in full, with the rest retrieved from reference TRBV19 and TRBJ2-7, is DGGITQSPKYLFRKEGQNVTLSCEQNLNHDAMYWYRQDPGQGLRLIYYSQIVNDFQKGDIAEGYSVSREKKESFPLTVTSAQKNPTAFYLCASSSSGGSLYEQYFGPGTRLTVT.

V gene TRBV27 combines with J gene TRBJ1-4; D is uncertain. Trimming took off 2 bases at V and 6 bases at J, with 7 bases between the two ends. The CDR3 contains 13 residues. Germline values: CDR1 MNHEY, CDR2 SMNVEV (reference sequence). CDR3 nucleotides: TGTGCCAGCAGTTTACACGGGGATGAAAAACTGTTTTTT. This gives the protein CASSLHGDEKLFF.

This clone is a singleton in its sample. The gene calls are TRBV7-2 and TRBJ2-1, with D unclear. The germline gives CDR1 SGHTA, CDR2 FQGNSA. The CDR3 contains 13 residues. V lost 2 bases and J 8 bases, leaving 10 bases between the germline ends. CDR3 in DNA: TGTGCCAGCAGCTTATTCAGCGTCGATGAGCAGTTCTTC. Its translation is CASSLFSVDEQFF.

The chain links TRBV4-3 to TRBJ2-7; D not resolved. The germline gives CDR1 LGHNA, CDR2 YSLEER. V lost 0 bases to trimming and J lost 1 base, with 10 bases between them. The length of the CDR3 is 15 residues. CDR3 bases: TGCGCCAGCAGCCAAGATTCGGGTACGTCCTACGAGCAGTACTTC. Protein: CASSQDSGTSYEQYF.

The chain combines TRBV21-1 with TRBJ2-1; the D segment call TRBD1 is taken from the table without a DNA check. TRBV21-1 is reported as a pseudogene. The CDR3 contains 21 residues. The CDR3 coding sequence is TGTGCCAGCAGCAAAGATCTACAGGGAATCAGGTATCGGAATAACTACAATGAGCAGTTCTTC. Amino acids: CASSKDLQGIRYRNNYNEQFF.

The chain links TRBV7-3 to TRBJ2-2, with no clear D. CDR3 length: 14 amino acids. Between the trimmed V and J ends, which lost 6 bases and 7 bases, there was a span of 15 bases. CDR1 is SGHTA, CDR2 FQGTGA, per germline. CDR3 sequence: CASSPIVSGGELFF. The CDR3 nucleotides read TGTGCCAGCAGTCCCATCGTGAGTGGCGGGGAGCTGTTTTTT.

This clone was picked up one time. This chain joins TRBV7-3 and TRBJ1-1, with D maybe TRBD1 (6 bases). This CDR3 is 17 amino acids long. V lost 1 base and J lost 5, with 20 bases in between. The germline V gene has CDR1 SGHTA and CDR2 FQGTGA. CDR3 coding DNA: TGTGCCAGCAGCTTAATTCCGATCGGAGGGAGGGGGACTGAAGCTTTCTTT. Encoded protein: CASSLIPIGGRGTEAFF. Together with reference TRBV7-3 and TRBJ1-1, the CDR3 gives the full variable domain: GAGVSQTPSNKVTEKGKYVELRCDPISGHTALYWYRQSLGQGPEFLIYFQGTGAADDSGLPNDRFFAVRPEGSVSTLKIQRTERGDSAVYLCASSLIPIGGRGTEAFFGQGTRLTVV.

In this sample, this clone turned up once. The rearrangement uses TRBV28 and TRBJ2-5, with 14 bases matching TRBD2. Germline CDR1 MDHEN, CDR2 SYDVKM. This CDR3 region has 16 residues. The V gene end was trimmed by 3 bases and the J gene end by 5 bases; junction bases not matched to a gene: 5. The CDR3 DNA is TGTGCCAGCAGTTTCACGAGACTAGCGGGGGGGGAGACCCAGTACTTC. It specifies CASSFTRLAGGETQYF.

The V and J genes are TRBV10-3 and TRBJ2-5; no clear D. Trimming stripped 6 bases from V and 4 bases from J, with 18 bases between. There are 15 residues in the CDR3. Germline CDR1 is ENHRY and CDR2 is SYGVKD. The DNA for the CDR3 is TGTGCCATCAGAGGCCCCGGGTCAGCCTCAGAGACCCAGTACTTC. Protein: CAIRGPGSASETQYF.

The chain couples TRBV4-2 to TRBJ2-1; the match to TRBD2 covers 13 bases. The CDR3 sequence is 16 residues long. CDR1 and CDR2 from the germline V gene are LGHNA and YNFKEQ. V shed 3 bases and J 5 bases; nucleotides not matched to a gene: 4. Here the CDR3 reads CASSHGTSGANNEQFF. For the CDR3, the DNA is TGTGCCAGCAGCCATGGGACTAGCGGGGCAAACAATGAGCAGTTCTTC.

The chain combines TRBV2 with TRBJ2-1; D is possibly TRBD2 (6 bases). V was clipped by 7 bases and J by 0 bases, with 16 bases between them. The germline V gene encodes CDR1 SNHLY and CDR2 FYNNEI. The CDR3 is made up of 16 amino acids. This CDR3 reads CASMEDYVRSYNEQFF. Written as DNA, the CDR3 is TGTGCCAGCATGGAGGACTATGTACGCTCCTACAATGAGCAGTTCTTC.

Ten or more counts support this clone. This chain connects TRBV11-2 to TRBJ1-4; a weak D match, TRBD1 (6 bases). Trimming cost V 1 base and J 8 bases, with 20 bases left between them. Germline V gene sequence: CDR1 SGHAT, CDR2 FQNNGV. The CDR3 extends over 17 amino acids. The CDR3 DNA reads TGTGCCAGCAGCTTAGGGGAACTTACAGGGTCTCGGGAAAAACTGTTTTTT. Translated, it gives CASSLGELTGSREKLFF.

CDR3 coding DNA: TGTGCCAGCAGCGCAAAACAGGGGGCTGATGGCTACACCTTC. Its translation is CASSAKQGADGYTF. The chain employs TRBV7-2 and TRBJ1-2, with 9 positions matching TRBD1. Germline V gene data show CDR1 as SGHTA and CDR2 as FQGNSA. The CDR3 totals 14 residues. V was pared by 5 bases and J by 6 bases, with 7 bases of the junction left unmatched.

The chain is built from TRBV21-1 and TRBJ2-1; the DNA was not compared with TRBD1, the D call given in the table. TRBV21-1 is a listed pseudogene. This CDR3 spans 15 amino acids. CDR3 sequence reads: CASSKWDRDWREQFF. The CDR3 bases are TGTGCCAGCAGCAAATGGGACAGGGATTGGCGTGAGCAGTTCTTC.

This clone has more than one count but fewer than ten. The V and J genes are TRBV6-5 and TRBJ1-6, with D possibly being TRBD1 (5 bases). Trimming removed 4 bases at V and 9 bases at J, with 13 bases between. CDR1 MNHEY and CDR2 SVGAGI come from the germline V gene. The CDR3 covers 14 residues. This CDR3 reads CASSSQEFASPLHF. CDR3 coding DNA: TGTGCCAGCAGTTCACAGGAGTTCGCTTCACCCCTCCACTTT.